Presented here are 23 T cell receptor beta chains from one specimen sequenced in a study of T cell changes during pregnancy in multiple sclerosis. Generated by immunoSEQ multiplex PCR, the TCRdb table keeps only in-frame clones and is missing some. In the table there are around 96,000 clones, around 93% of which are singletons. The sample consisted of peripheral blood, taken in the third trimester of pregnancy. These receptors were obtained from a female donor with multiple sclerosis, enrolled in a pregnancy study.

This chain's CDR3 is CASSVAPRTSAYNEQFF. The CDR3 DNA follows: TGTGCCAGCAGCGTAGCCCCGCGGACTAGCGCGTACAATGAGCAGTTCTTC. The chain combines TRBV9 with TRBJ2-1, with 9 bases lining up with TRBD2. This CDR3 region has 17 residues. Germline CDR1 SGDLS, CDR2 YYNGEE. The V segment lost 0 bases and the J segment 4 bases; nucleotides outside the gene matches: 8.

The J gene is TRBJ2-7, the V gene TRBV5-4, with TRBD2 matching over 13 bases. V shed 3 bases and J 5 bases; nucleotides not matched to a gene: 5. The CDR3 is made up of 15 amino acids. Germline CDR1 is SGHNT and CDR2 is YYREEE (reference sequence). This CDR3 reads CASSSRLAGGHEQYF. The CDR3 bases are TGTGCCAGCAGCTCCCGACTAGCGGGAGGCCACGAGCAGTACTTC.

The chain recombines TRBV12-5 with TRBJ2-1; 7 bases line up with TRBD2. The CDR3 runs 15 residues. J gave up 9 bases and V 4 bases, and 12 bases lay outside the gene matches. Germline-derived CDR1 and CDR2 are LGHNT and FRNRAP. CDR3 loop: CASGSGREVGGEQFF. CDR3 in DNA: TGTGCTAGTGGTTCCGGACGGGAGGTGGGAGGTGAGCAGTTCTTC.

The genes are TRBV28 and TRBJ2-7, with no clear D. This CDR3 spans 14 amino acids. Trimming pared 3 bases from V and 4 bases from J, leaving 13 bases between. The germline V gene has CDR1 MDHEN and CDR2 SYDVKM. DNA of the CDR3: TGTGCCAGCAGTTTTACCAAAGGAGTTTACGAGCAGTACTTC. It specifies CASSFTKGVYEQYF.

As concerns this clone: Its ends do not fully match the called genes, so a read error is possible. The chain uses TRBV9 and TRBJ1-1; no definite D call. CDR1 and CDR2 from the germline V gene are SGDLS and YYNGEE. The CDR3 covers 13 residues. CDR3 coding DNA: TGTGCCAGCAGTGTAGTCGGGATCGGTGAAGCTTTCTTT. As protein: CASSVVGIGEAFF.

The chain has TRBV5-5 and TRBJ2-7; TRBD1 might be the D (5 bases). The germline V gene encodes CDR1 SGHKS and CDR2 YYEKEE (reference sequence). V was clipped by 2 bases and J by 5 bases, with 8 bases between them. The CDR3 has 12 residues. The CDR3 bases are TGTGCCAGCAGCTTAGGGGTTAACGAGCAGTACTTC. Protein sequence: CASSLGVNEQYF.

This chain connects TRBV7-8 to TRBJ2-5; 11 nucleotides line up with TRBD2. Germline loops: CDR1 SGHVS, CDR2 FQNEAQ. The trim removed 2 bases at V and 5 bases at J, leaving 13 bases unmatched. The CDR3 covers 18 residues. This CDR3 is CASSLNLAGGPGEETQYF. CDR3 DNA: TGTGCCAGCAGCTTAAATCTAGCGGGAGGTCCAGGGGAGGAGACCCAGTACTTC.

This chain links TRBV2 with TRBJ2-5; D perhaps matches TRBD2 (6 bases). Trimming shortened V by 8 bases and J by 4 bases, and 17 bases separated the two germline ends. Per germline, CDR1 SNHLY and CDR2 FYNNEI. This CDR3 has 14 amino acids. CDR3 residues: CASSEATRRETQYF. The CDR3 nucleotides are TGTGCCAGCTCGGAGGCGACTAGAAGAGAGACCCAGTACTTC.

The CDR3 DNA reads TGTGCCAGCAGCTTCCGCCATTTACAGGGTCCTAATGAAAAACTGTTTTTT. Translation: CASSFRHLQGPNEKLFF. The chain joins TRBV7-9 to TRBJ1-4, with a possible D match to TRBD1 (6 bases). The CDR3 covers 17 residues. The germline V gene has CDR1 SEHNR and CDR2 FQNEAQ (reference sequence). The ends were cut back, 3 bases at V and 3 bases at J, with 17 bases in the middle.

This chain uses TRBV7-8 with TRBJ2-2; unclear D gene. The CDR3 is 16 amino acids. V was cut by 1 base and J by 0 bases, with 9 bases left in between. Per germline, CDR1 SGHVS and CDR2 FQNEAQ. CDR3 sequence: CASSLVGVSNTGELFF. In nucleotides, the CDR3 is TGTGCCAGCAGCTTAGTTGGAGTATCGAACACCGGGGAGCTGTTTTTT.

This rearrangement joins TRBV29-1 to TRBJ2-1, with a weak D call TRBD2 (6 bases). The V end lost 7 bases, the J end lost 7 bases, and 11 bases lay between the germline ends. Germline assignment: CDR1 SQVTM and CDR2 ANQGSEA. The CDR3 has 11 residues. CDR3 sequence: CSAGRGNEQFF. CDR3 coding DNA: TGCAGCGCCGGGCGGGGTAATGAGCAGTTCTTC.

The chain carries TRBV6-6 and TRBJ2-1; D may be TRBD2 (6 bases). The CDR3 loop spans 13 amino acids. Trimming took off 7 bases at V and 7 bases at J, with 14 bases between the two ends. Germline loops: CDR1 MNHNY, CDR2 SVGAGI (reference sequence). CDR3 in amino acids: CASNLGTQNEQFF. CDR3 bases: TGTGCCAGCAACCTAGGGACTCAAAATGAGCAGTTCTTC.

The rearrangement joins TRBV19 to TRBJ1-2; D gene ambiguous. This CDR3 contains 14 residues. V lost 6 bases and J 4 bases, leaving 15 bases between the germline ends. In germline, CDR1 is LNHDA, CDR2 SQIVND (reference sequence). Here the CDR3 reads CASRAYTTLYGYTF. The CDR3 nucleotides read TGTGCCAGTAGGGCTTACACTACGCTCTATGGCTACACCTTC.

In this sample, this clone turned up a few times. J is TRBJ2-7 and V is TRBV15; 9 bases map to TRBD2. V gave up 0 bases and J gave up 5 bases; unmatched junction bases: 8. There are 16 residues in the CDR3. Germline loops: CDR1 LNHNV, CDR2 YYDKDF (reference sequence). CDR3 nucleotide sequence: TGTGCCACCAGCAGAGATCATGGGACTAGCAACAACGAGCAGTACTTC. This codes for CATSRDHGTSNNEQYF. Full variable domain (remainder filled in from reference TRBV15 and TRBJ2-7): DAMVIQNPRYQVTQFGKPVTLSCSQTLNHNVMYWYQQKSSQAPKLLFHYYDKDFNNEADTPDNFQSRRPNTSFCFLDIRSPGLGDTAMYLCATSRDHGTSNNEQYFGPGTRLTVT.

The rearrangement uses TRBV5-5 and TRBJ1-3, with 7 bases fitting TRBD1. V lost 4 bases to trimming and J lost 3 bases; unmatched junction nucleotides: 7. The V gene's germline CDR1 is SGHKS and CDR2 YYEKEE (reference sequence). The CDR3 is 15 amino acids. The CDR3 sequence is CASSGGTALGNTIYF. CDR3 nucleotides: TGTGCCAGCAGCGGTGGGACAGCCCTTGGAAACACCATATATTTT.

The CDR3: CATSRGPDRGYNEQFF. The CDR3 coding sequence is TGTGCCACCAGCAGGGGCCCGGACAGGGGCTACAATGAGCAGTTCTTC. The rearrangement links TRBV15 to TRBJ2-1; 9 bases are a match to TRBD1. Germline V gives CDR1 LNHNV, CDR2 YYDKDF (reference sequence). This CDR3 comprises 16 residues. V lost 3 bases to trimming and J lost 3 bases; unmatched junction nucleotides: 6.

This chain's CDR3 is CASSLHPQFEQYF. CDR3 DNA sequence: TGTGCCAGCAGTTTACACCCCCAGTTCGAGCAGTACTTC. The J gene is TRBJ2-7, the V gene TRBV28; D not resolved. The CDR3 is made up of 13 amino acids. Per the germline V gene, CDR1 is MDHEN and CDR2 is SYDVKM. Trimming removed 2 bases from V and 6 bases from J, with 11 bases in between.

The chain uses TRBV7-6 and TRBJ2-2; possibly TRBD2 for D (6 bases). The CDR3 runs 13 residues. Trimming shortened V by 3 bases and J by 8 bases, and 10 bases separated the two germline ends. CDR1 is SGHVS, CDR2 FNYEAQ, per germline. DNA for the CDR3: TGTGCCAGCAGCTTCGGGACTCATGGGGAGCTGTTTTTT. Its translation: CASSFGTHGELFF. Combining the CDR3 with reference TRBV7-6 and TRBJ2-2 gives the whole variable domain GAGVSQSPRYKVTKRGQDVALRCDPISGHVSLYWYRQALGQGPEFLTYFNYEAQQDKSGLPNDRFSAERPEGSISTLTIQRTEQRDSAMYRCASSFGTHGELFFGEGSRLTVL.

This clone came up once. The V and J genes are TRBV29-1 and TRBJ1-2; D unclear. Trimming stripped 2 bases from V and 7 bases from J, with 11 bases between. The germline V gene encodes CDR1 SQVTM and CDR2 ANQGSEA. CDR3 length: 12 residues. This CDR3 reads CSVEFFGSGYTF. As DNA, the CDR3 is TGCAGCGTTGAATTCTTCGGTAGTGGCTACACCTTC.

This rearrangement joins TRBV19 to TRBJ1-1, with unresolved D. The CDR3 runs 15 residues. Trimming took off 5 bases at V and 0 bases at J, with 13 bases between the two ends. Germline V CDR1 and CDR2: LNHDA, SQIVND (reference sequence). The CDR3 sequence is CASSPLQNMNTEAFF. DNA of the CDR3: TGTGCCAGTAGTCCCTTACAGAATATGAACACTGAAGCTTTCTTT.

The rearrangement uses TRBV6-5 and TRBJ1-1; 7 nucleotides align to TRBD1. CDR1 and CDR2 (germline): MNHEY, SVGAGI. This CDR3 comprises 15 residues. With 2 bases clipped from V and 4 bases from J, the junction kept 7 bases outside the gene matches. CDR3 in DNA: TGTGCCAGCAGTTACGCCACAGGGGTGAGCACTGAAGCTTTCTTT. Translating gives CASSYATGVSTEAFF.

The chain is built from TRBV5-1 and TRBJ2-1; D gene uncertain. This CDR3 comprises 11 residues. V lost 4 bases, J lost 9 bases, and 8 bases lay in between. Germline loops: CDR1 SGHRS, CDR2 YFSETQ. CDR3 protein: CASSAQREQFF. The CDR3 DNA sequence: TGCGCCAGCAGCGCCCAGCGTGAGCAGTTCTTC.

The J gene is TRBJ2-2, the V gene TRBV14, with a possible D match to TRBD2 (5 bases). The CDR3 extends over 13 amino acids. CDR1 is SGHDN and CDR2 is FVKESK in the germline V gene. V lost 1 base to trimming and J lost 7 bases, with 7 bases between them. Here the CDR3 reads CASSQARGGELFF. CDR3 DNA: TGTGCCAGCAGCCAAGCTCGGGGCGGGGAGCTGTTTTTT.